The 11 T cell receptor beta chains given below trace back to one sample, sequenced in a study of graft-versus-host responses after intestinal transplantation. The repertoire was sequenced with immunoSEQ multiplex PCR; TCRdb's copy has only in-frame clones and lacks some. Here the sample spans approximately 16,000 clones, 55% to 75% being singletons. Processing released intraepithelial and lamina propria lymphocytes from the graft tissue. The specimen was ileum tissue, collected about 680 days after intestinal transplantation. Every receptor here comes from a human patient who received an intestinal transplant, so some T cells may come from the graft donor.

The chain employs TRBV18 and TRBJ2-7; 10 bases align to TRBD1. Unmatched junction bases numbered 6, after V lost 3 bases and J lost 4 bases. CDR1 is KGHSH and CDR2 is LQKENI in the germline V gene. The CDR3 loop spans 15 amino acids. CDR3 nucleotides: TGTGCCAGCTCACCCCGAGGGGACAGGGGTTACGAGCAGTACTTC. This translates into CASSPRGDRGYEQYF.

This clone was recorded a few times. The CDR3 DNA reads TGTGCCAGCAGCACCACAGAGAACACTGAAGCTTTCTTT. Translating gives CASSTTENTEAFF. The chain links TRBV2 to TRBJ1-1; no clear D. V lost 6 bases and J 1 base, leaving 9 bases between the germline ends. In germline, CDR1 is SNHLY, CDR2 FYNNEI. This CDR3 comprises 13 residues.

The chain is built from TRBV11-2 and TRBJ2-7, with D uncertain. The CDR3 contains 12 residues. With 1 base removed from V and 3 bases from J, the gap between germline ends came to 4 bases. CDR1 is SGHAT and CDR2 is FQNNGV in the germline V gene. The CDR3 spells CASSLGLYEQYF. In DNA form, the CDR3 reads TGTGCCAGCAGCTTAGGACTCTACGAGCAGTACTTC.

This rearrangement joins TRBV14 to TRBJ1-5; D gene uncertain. Per germline, CDR1 SGHDN and CDR2 FVKESK. Trimming stripped 7 bases from V and 0 bases from J, with 7 bases between. This CDR3 is 13 amino acids long. The CDR3 sequence: CASIGSSNQPQHF. Here the CDR3 DNA reads TGTGCCAGCATCGGGAGTAGCAATCAGCCCCAGCATTTT.

This chain uses TRBV19 with TRBJ1-2; tentatively, D is TRBD1 (6 bases). V lost 7 bases, J lost 0 bases, and 12 bases lay in between. This CDR3 comprises 14 residues. Looked up from germline, CDR1 is LNHDA and CDR2 is SQIVND (reference sequence). In DNA form, the CDR3 reads TGTGCCAGTATGGGGGGCTCTTCTAACTATGGCTACACCTTC. Residues: CASMGGSSNYGYTF.

The J gene is TRBJ2-1, the V gene TRBV9, with 7 bases matching TRBD1. The ends lost 4 bases at V and 0 bases at J; junction bases unmatched: 7. This CDR3 is 16 amino acids long. Looked up from germline, CDR1 is SGDLS and CDR2 is YYNGEE. The CDR3 DNA sequence: TGTGCCAGCAGCCCCGGGACAGCCAGCTCCTACAATGAGCAGTTCTTC. Translating it yields CASSPGTASSYNEQFF.

The J gene is TRBJ1-6, the V gene TRBV21-1; the tabulated D call, TRBD1, remains unverified against the DNA. TRBV21-1 is classified as a pseudogene. The CDR3 is 17 amino acids. CDR3 sequence (DNA): TGTGCCAGCAGCAAACAGGGGGCCGGCTCCTATAATTCACCCCTCCACTTT. Its translation is CASSKQGAGSYNSPLHF.

V gene TRBV4-1 combines with J gene TRBJ1-4; TRBD1 agrees at 8 bases. This CDR3 spans 15 amino acids. From germline, CDR1 is MGHRA and CDR2 YSYEKL. V dropped 4 bases and J dropped 4; count of bases not matched to a gene: 5. For the CDR3, the DNA is TGCGCCAGCAGCCGAGGGGACAGGCTTAATGAAAAACTGTTTTTT. Amino acid sequence: CASSRGDRLNEKLFF.

The gene calls are TRBV18 and TRBJ2-5; TRBD2 matches at 7 bases. Matching the DNA end better, TRBJ2-7 makes the J call doubtful. Germline-derived CDR1 and CDR2 are KGHSH and LQKENI. This CDR3 is 16 amino acids long. The CDR3 loop is CASSKDPDGGVHEQYF. For the CDR3, the DNA is TGTGCCAGCTCAAAAGACCCGGATGGGGGGGTCCACGAGCAGTACTTC.

This chain connects TRBV10-3 to TRBJ2-5; 7 bases agree with TRBD1. The J call may be mistaken, given a closer DNA end match to TRBJ2-7. The CDR3 covers 14 residues. Germline V gene lookup returns CDR1 ENHRY and CDR2 SYGVKD. This CDR3 reads CAISGDRYSYEQYF. CDR3 coding DNA: TGTGCCATCAGCGGGGACAGATACTCCTACGAGCAGTACTTC.

Comments on this clone: Its ends do not fully match the called genes, so a read error is possible. The V and J genes are TRBV7-6 and TRBJ2-1; 12 bases line up with TRBD2. The CDR3 covers 12 residues. Per germline, CDR1 SGHVS and CDR2 FNYEAQ. CDR3: CASSWGLAGLIF. The CDR3 bases are TGTGCCAGCAGCTGGGGACTAGCGGGTTTGATCTTC.